A single sample gave rise to the 11 T cell receptor beta chains below, sequenced in a study of T cell changes during pregnancy in multiple sclerosis. Profiled with immunoSEQ multiplex PCR; TCRdb holds only in-frame clones, not every one. The table lists roughly 75,000 clones, about 92% of them singletons. The sample consisted of peripheral blood, taken after pregnancy. The receptor source for this set is a female donor in good health, enrolled as a control in a pregnancy study.

V gene TRBV6-1 combines with J gene TRBJ1-2; 9 bases are shared with TRBD1. The V and J ends lost 6 bases and 2 bases, in that order; junction bases with no gene match: 7. Germline V CDR1 and CDR2: MNHNS, SASEGT. The CDR3 consists of 15 residues. The CDR3 region is CASSGPGQGNYGYTF. The CDR3 DNA reads as TGTGCCAGCAGCGGCCCGGGACAGGGAAACTATGGCTACACCTTC.

The chain links TRBV7-9 to TRBJ2-2, with a tentative D call TRBD2 (6 bases). The CDR3 extends over 15 amino acids. Germline CDR1 SEHNR, CDR2 FQNEAQ (reference sequence). Trimming cost V 6 bases and J 6 bases, with 17 bases left between them. CDR3 loop: CASRPLRGMAGELFF. The CDR3 nucleotides are TGTGCCAGCAGACCATTGCGGGGTATGGCCGGGGAGCTGTTTTTT.

The V call is TRBV7-2, the J call TRBJ2-3, with a weak D call TRBD2 (5 bases). V was clipped by 5 bases and J by 7 bases, with 19 bases between them. This CDR3 region has 15 residues. Germline CDR1 and CDR2: SGHTA and FQGNSA. CDR3 coding DNA: TGTGCCAGCAGCCCCCTTGGGTTGGACTTCCATACGCAGTATTTT. This encodes CASSPLGLDFHTQYF.

This clone was seen just once. The rearrangement links TRBV6-5 to TRBJ2-7, with D unclear. This CDR3 is 13 amino acids long. V lost 2 bases to trimming and J lost 5 bases, with 10 bases between them. Germline values: CDR1 MNHEY, CDR2 SVGAGI. DNA for the CDR3: TGTGCCAGCAGTTACCCCGGGTTGAACGAGCAGTACTTC. This translates into CASSYPGLNEQYF.

In DNA form, the CDR3 reads TGTGCCAGCAGTTTGAAACAGGGGGCATGGTCACCCCTCCACTTT. This sequence encodes CASSLKQGAWSPLHF. This chain uses TRBV27 with TRBJ1-6; 9 bases are shared with TRBD1. Germline V gene lookup returns CDR1 MNHEY and CDR2 SMNVEV (reference sequence). Trimming removed 3 bases from V and 10 bases from J; junction bases left unmatched: 7. The CDR3 has 15 residues.

This rearrangement joins TRBV30 to TRBJ2-2; weak D call: TRBD1 (5 bases). The CDR3 consists of 15 residues. CDR1 and CDR2 (germline): GTSNPN, SVGIG (reference sequence). The V and J ends lost 0 bases and 4 bases respectively, with 12 bases between them. CDR3 amino acids: CAWSVRQGSTGELFF. CDR3 DNA sequence: TGTGCCTGGAGTGTACGTCAGGGCAGCACCGGGGAGCTGTTTTTT. Full variable domain (remainder filled in from reference TRBV30 and TRBJ2-2): SQTIHQWPATLVQPVGSPLSLECTVEGTSNPNLYWYRQAAGRGLQLLFYSVGIGQISSEVPQNLSASRPQDRQFILSSKKLLLSDSGFYLCAWSVRQGSTGELFFGEGSRLTVL.

The chain employs TRBV7-9 and TRBJ2-2, with D unresolved. The CDR3 runs to 16 residues. V was cut by 1 base and J by 0 bases, with 9 bases left in between. Germline CDR1 reads SEHNR; CDR2 reads FQNEAQ (reference sequence). This chain's CDR3 is CASSLELMTNTGELFF. In nucleotides, the CDR3 is TGTGCCAGCAGCTTAGAGCTTATGACGAACACCGGGGAGCTGTTTTTT.

The chain has TRBV27 and TRBJ2-7; D may be TRBD1 (6 bases). The germline CDR1 and CDR2 sequences are MNHEY and SMNVEV (reference sequence). V lost 7 bases to trimming and J lost 0 bases, with 10 bases between them. This CDR3 contains 13 residues. CDR3 sequence reads: CASKRQDSYEQYF. For the CDR3, the DNA is TGTGCCAGCAAAAGACAGGACTCCTACGAGCAGTACTTC.

The J gene is TRBJ2-3, the V gene TRBV7-6; the match to TRBD2 covers 7 bases. Unmatched junction bases numbered 4, after V lost 8 bases and J lost 5 bases. The CDR3 totals 12 residues. Per germline, CDR1 SGHVS and CDR2 FNYEAQ. CDR3 sequence (DNA): TGTGCCAGCGGGAGGGTGGAAGATACGCAGTATTTT. Protein product: CASGRVEDTQYF.

This chain joins TRBV6-5 and TRBJ1-1; tentatively, D is TRBD1 (6 bases). Germline V gene data show CDR1 as MNHEY and CDR2 as SVGAGI. The CDR3 length is 14 residues. V lost 5 bases, J lost 5 bases, and 15 bases lay in between. CDR3 sequence reads: CASSGIGGRTEAFF. The CDR3 DNA follows: TGTGCCAGCAGTGGCATAGGGGGAAGGACTGAAGCTTTCTTT.

The chain is built from TRBV18 and TRBJ2-4, with 7 bases that match TRBD2. Trimming at V came to 3 bases and at J to 7 bases, leaving 6 bases not matched to a gene. Germline CDR1 is KGHSH and CDR2 is LQKENI. The length of the CDR3 is 14 residues. The CDR3 spells CASSPSSGTNIQYF. DNA for the CDR3: TGTGCCAGCTCACCTTCAAGCGGGACTAACATTCAGTACTTC.